A selection of T cell receptor beta chains follows, all from one sample in a study of CXCR3-negative and CXCR3-positive naive CD8 T cells. No DNA is given; TCRdb re-called the 5' RACE reads and lists each CDR3 protein once. Its clone listing holds around 24,000 distinct CDR3 sequences. Sequencing input: naive CXCR3- CD8+ T cells from blood. These receptors originate from a human donor in good health. Some clones in this sample may be carry-over from other donors' samples. CDR3s include the opening cysteine and the closing phenylalanine or tryptophan. Expanded clones are given a class, and other clones once, few, many or no size at all.

NA	TRBV7-2	17	TRBJ2-3	CASSSQQWLAETDTQYF
NA	TRBV4-3	16	TRBJ2-7	CASSQDPETHSYEQYF
NA	TRBV7-9	11	TRBJ1-1	CASSPGTEAFF
NA	TRBV7-9	15	TRBJ2-3	CASTKGGGAADTQYF
NA	TRBV9	15	TRBJ2-5	CASSVDSGPPETQYF
NA	TRBV29-1	12	TRBJ2-7	CSVGRVGVEQYF
NA	TRBV5-1	16	TRBJ1-1	CASSLEGGMSYPEAFF
NA	TRBV4-1	16	TRBJ2-7	CASSQDRATTTYEQYF
NA	TRBV28	14	TRBJ2-1	CASTFSWSYNEQFF
NA	TRBV12-3/TRBV12-4	20	TRBJ2-1	CASSSNYGTGLDGSYNEQFF
NA	TRBV28	14	TRBJ1-1	CASRSTVIRVEAFF
NA	TRBV29-1	13	TRBJ2-5	CSVPDSNQETQYF
NA	TRBV4-2	15	TRBJ2-1	CASSQGLAGGLEQFF
NA	TRBV7-9	14	TRBJ2-2	CANSGVVDTGELFF
NA	TRBV12-3/TRBV12-4	14	TRBJ2-7	CASSLAESSYEQYF
NA	TRBV29-1	15	TRBJ1-1	CSVGYPDSTNTEAFF
NA	TRBV5-1	15	TRBJ2-1	CASSFSESSYNEQFF
NA	TRBV10-3	15	TRBJ1-2	CAISDPGYSYYGYTF
NA	TRBV6-5	13	TRBJ1-2	CASNHGTGPGYTF
NA	TRBV12-3/TRBV12-4	12	TRBJ2-6	CASTAGANVLTF
NA	TRBV29-1	15	TRBJ2-5	CSVAPDRTEEETQYF
NA	TRBV5-5	15	TRBJ2-1	CASSIGASSYNEQFF
NA	TRBV28	16	TRBJ1-5	CASSFETEHSNQPQHF
NA	TRBV6-5	14	TRBJ2-1	CASRMSTPANEQFF
NA	TRBV12-3/TRBV12-4	13	TRBJ2-5	CASSSLTQETQYF
NA	TRBV29-1	17	TRBJ2-1	CSVEDEAEIEAAHEQFF
NA	TRBV28	14	TRBJ2-7	CASSLLDRAYEQYF
NA	TRBV7-6	13	TRBJ2-3	CASSLLPTDTQYF
NA	TRBV7-9	17	TRBJ2-1	CASSLLGAEGSYNEQFF
NA	TRBV29-1	15	TRBJ2-7	CSVEERQGTSYEQYF
NA	TRBV29-1	15	TRBJ2-3	CSVYLTSGSTDTQYF
NA	TRBV29-1	11	TRBJ2-7	CSAGQGYEQYF
NA	TRBV7-9	14	TRBJ2-7	CASSSPGGIYEQYF
medium-sized	TRBV7-6	15	TRBJ2-5	CASSLETGGGETQYF
NA	TRBV4-3	18	TRBJ2-7	CASSQEGGLAGLSYEQYF
NA	TRBV11-2	13	TRBJ2-7	CASSLVVSYEQYF
NA	TRBV5-1	17	TRBJ2-3	CASKTFTSGGPPDTQYF
medium-sized	TRBV10-3	18	TRBJ2-7	CAISDFPLAGGWSYEQYF
NA	TRBV15	17	TRBJ2-1	CATSRDKGRGGANEQFF
NA	TRBV3-1	18	TRBJ2-2	CASHGTSDVWGLSGELFF
NA	TRBV7-2	13	TRBJ2-1	CASSLGREVEQFF
NA	TRBV7-7	15	TRBJ2-7	CASSPAGGKGYEQYF
NA	TRBV12-3/TRBV12-4	13	TRBJ1-5	CASSLNRGQPQHF
NA	TRBV4-1	17	TRBJ2-1	CASSQDLPGLYYNEQFF
NA	TRBV6-6	12	TRBJ2-7	CASGLRGDEQYF
NA	TRBV28	20	TRBJ2-3	CASSLRMVIAGGGLPDTQYF
NA	TRBV2	15	TRBJ2-3	CASSTSGIPTDTQYF
NA	TRBV4-3	16	TRBJ1-2	CASSQGLGQGSYGYTF
NA	TRBV7-9	16	TRBJ1-1	CASSLGRTEMNTEAFF
NA	TRBV7-2	14	TRBJ1-5	CASSSLQSNQPQHF
NA	TRBV9	16	TRBJ2-1	CASSAAGSGTYNEQFF
NA	TRBV6-5	11	TRBJ1-1	CASIVGTEAFF
NA	TRBV28	19	TRBJ2-7	CASGSHPGLITISSYEQYF
NA	TRBV20-1	14	TRBJ2-7	CSARARDRGYEQYF
NA	TRBV29-1	17	TRBJ2-5	CSVEDPSGPPGPETQYF
NA	TRBV7-9	18	TRBJ2-3	CASSSLAGGPRGTDTQYF